This section outlines one TCR beta chain sequence together with its context. Its antigen is as yet unknown. Sequencing was performed with immunoSEQ multiplex PCR; in TCRdb, only in-frame clones are kept and a portion is missing. The repertoire includes roughly 2 million clones, approximately 94% of them detected once, and around 0.13% sits in the top ten. The sample comes from a study of shared clonotypes between healthy human individuals. Study-level information: There were three CD4 naive, three CD4 memory, two CD8 naive and one CD8 memory plates per donor.

Study outcomes and limitations: It was observed that 4% to 6% of naive CD4 clonotypes were shared across a handful of donors.

With 5 bases clipped from V and 2 bases from J, the junction kept 9 bases outside the gene matches. Germline V gene sequence: CDR1 SGHAT, CDR2 FQNNGV. The CDR3 is made up of 16 amino acids. The chain couples TRBV11-2 to TRBJ2-5; TRBD2 agrees at 9 bases. The source of this sequence is a man aged 18 to 29 in good health. Source material: naive CD4+ T cells sorted from blood. Subset meaning: CD45RA+ positively selected. CDR3: CASSILGGGVQETQYF. CDR3 nucleotide sequence: TGTGCCAGCAGCATACTTGGCGGGGGGGTACAAGAGACCCAGTACTTC. Drawing the rest from reference TRBV11-2 and TRBJ2-5, the complete variable domain is EAGVAQSPRYKIIEKRQSVAFWCNPISGHATLYWYQQILGQGPKLLIQFQNNGVVDDSQLPKDRFSAERLKGVDSTLKIQPAKLEDSAVYLCASSILGGGVQETQYFGPGTRLLVL.